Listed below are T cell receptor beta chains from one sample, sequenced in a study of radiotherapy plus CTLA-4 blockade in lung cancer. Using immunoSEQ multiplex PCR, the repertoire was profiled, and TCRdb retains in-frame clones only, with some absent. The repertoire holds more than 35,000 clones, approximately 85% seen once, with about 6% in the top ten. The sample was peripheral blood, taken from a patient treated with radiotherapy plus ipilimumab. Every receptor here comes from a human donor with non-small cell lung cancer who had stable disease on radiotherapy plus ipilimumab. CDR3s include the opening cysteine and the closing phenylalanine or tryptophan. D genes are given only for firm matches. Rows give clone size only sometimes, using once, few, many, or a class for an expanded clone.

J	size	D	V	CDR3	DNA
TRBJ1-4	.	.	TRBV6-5	CASWGGQKLFF	TGTGCCAGCTGGGGGGGCCAAAAACTGTTTTTT
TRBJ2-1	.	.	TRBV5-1	CASSLEVAEWNEQFF	TGCGCCAGCAGCTTGGAAGTGGCAGAATGGAATGAGCAGTTCTTC
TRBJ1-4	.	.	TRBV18	CASSPRGPGDNEKLFF	TGTGCCAGCTCACCACGAGGACCCGGGGATAATGAAAAACTGTTTTTT
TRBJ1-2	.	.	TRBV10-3	CAISDSWGGSSGYTF	TGTGCCATCAGTGATTCTTGGGGGGGGTCTTCTGGCTACACCTTC
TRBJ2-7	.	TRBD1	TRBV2	CASSRQGAAYEQYF	TGTGCCAGCAGTAGACAGGGGGCGGCCTACGAGCAGTACTTC
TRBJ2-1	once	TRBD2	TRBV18	CASSTKPGTSGINEQFF	TGTGCCAGCTCAACGAAACCCGGGACTAGCGGGATCAATGAGCAGTTCTTC
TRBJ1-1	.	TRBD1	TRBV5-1	CASSRGQGAGEAFF	TGCGCCAGCAGCCGGGGACAGGGGGCAGGTGAAGCTTTCTTT
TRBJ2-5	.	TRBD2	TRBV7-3	CASSLSIAREGRRETQYF	TGTGCCAGCAGCTTATCCATCGCAAGGGAGGGGCGTCGAGAGACCCAGTACTTC
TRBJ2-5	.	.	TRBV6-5	CASSYPGGETQYF	TGTGCCAGCAGTTACCCCGGGGGAGAGACCCAGTACTTC
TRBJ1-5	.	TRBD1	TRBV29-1	CSVDQGGSNQPQHF	TGCAGCGTTGATCAGGGGGGAAGCAATCAGCCCCAGCATTTT
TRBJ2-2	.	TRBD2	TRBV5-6	CASSLGLAGLGELFF	TGTGCCAGCAGTTTGGGACTAGCGGGACTGGGGGAGCTGTTTTTT
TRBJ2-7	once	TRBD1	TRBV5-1	CASSPDRGSYEQYF	TGCGCCAGCAGCCCGGACAGGGGATCCTACGAGCAGTACTTC
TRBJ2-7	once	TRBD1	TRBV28	CASSYPRGQGASEQYF	TGTGCCAGCAGTTACCCCCGGGGACAGGGGGCCTCCGAGCAGTACTTC
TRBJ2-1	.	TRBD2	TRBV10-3	CAISDLAGGMSSYNEQFF	TGTGCCATCAGTGATCTAGCGGGAGGGATGAGCTCCTACAATGAGCAGTTCTTC
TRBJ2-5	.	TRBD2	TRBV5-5	CASSPQARLAGVQETQYF	TGTGCCAGCAGCCCCCAAGCCCGGCTAGCGGGGGTCCAAGAGACCCAGTACTTC
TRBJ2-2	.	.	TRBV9	CASSARTGRGSRGELFF	TGTGCCAGCAGCGCCCGGACAGGGCGGGGGTCCCGCGGGGAGCTGTTTTTT
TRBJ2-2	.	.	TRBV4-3	CASSQESAGTGELFF	TGCGCCAGCAGCCAAGAGTCCGCAGGTACCGGGGAGCTGTTTTTT
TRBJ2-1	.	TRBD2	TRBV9	CASSVAMVLAGGEYPYNEQFF	TGTGCCAGCAGCGTAGCCATGGTTTTAGCGGGAGGGGAGTACCCCTACAATGAGCAGTTCTTC
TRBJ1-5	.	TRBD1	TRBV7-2	CASSLESGQVNQPQHF	TGTGCCAGCAGCTTAGAATCGGGACAGGTAAATCAGCCCCAGCATTTT
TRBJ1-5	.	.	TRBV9	CASSVGDSQPQHF	TGTGCCAGCAGCGTAGGCGATAGTCAGCCCCAGCATTTT
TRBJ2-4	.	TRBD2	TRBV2	CASSEFRGLAGAKNIQYF	TGTGCCAGCAGTGAGTTTAGGGGACTAGCGGGAGCCAAAAACATTCAGTACTTC
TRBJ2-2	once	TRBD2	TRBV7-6	CASSSGGRANTGELFF	TGTGCCAGCAGCTCTGGCGGGAGGGCCAACACCGGGGAGCTGTTTTTT
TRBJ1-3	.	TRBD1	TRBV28	CASRDRAGNTIYF	TGTGCCAGCAGGGACAGGGCTGGAAACACCATATATTTT
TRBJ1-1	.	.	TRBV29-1	CSVMTVGGTEAFF	TGCAGCGTGATGACAGTGGGGGGGACTGAAGCTTTCTTT
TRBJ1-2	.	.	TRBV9	CASSGMGVANYGYTF	TGTGCCAGCAGCGGAATGGGAGTAGCTAACTATGGCTACACCTTC
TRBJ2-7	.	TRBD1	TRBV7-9	CASSVGQGADEQYF	TGTGCCAGCAGCGTAGGACAGGGGGCGGACGAGCAGTACTTC
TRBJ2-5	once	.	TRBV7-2	CASSLLRGQETQYF	TGTGCCAGCAGCTTACTGCGGGGTCAGGAGACCCAGTACTTC
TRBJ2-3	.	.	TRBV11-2	CASSFRRSADTQYF	TGTGCCAGCAGCTTCCGGAGAAGCGCAGATACGCAGTATTTT
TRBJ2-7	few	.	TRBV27	CASSYIGRHRETSYEQYF	TGTGCCAGCAGTTATATAGGGAGACACAGGGAAACCTCCTACGAGCAGTACTTC
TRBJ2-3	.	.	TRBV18	CASSPAGPTDTQYF	TGTGCCAGCTCACCAGCAGGGCCCACAGATACGCAGTATTTT
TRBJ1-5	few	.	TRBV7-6	CASSPSVGEAYSNQPQHF	TGTGCCAGCAGCCCATCAGTGGGGGAGGCCTATAGCAATCAGCCCCAGCATTTT
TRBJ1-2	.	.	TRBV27	CASRPDGRGYGYTF	TGTGCCAGCAGACCTGATGGTCGGGGTTATGGCTACACCTTC
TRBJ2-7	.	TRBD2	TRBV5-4	CASSTGGYYEQYF	TGTGCCAGCAGCACGGGGGGGTACTACGAGCAGTACTTC
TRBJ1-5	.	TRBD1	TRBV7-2	CASRSGTGFSNQPQHF	TGTGCCAGCAGATCCGGGACAGGGTTCAGCAATCAGCCCCAGCATTTT
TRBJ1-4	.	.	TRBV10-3	CAISESRGRPATNEKLFF	TGTGCCATCAGTGAGTCGAGAGGGCGACCCGCAACTAATGAAAAACTGTTTTTT
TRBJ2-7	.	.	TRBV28	CASSGGGVPSYEQYF	TGTGCCAGCAGTGGAGGAGGGGTTCCATCCTACGAGCAGTACTTC
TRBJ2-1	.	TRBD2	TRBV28	CASSFLLAGVHEQFF	TGTGCCAGCAGTTTCCTACTAGCGGGAGTGCATGAGCAGTTCTTC
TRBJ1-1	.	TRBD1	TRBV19	CASSSRQGQNTEAFF	TGTGCCAGTAGTTCGCGACAGGGCCAGAACACTGAAGCTTTCTTT
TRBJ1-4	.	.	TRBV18	CASSDPGVRREKLFF	TGTGCCAGCTCAGACCCCGGCGTTAGGAGGGAAAAACTGTTTTTT
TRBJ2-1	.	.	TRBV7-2	CASSLEVSGPYNEQFF	TGTGCCAGCAGCTTAGAAGTTAGCGGCCCATACAATGAGCAGTTCTTC
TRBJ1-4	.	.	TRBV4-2	CASSQEAQSGVNEKLFF	TGTGCCAGCAGCCAAGAAGCTCAGTCAGGGGTTAATGAAAAACTGTTTTTT
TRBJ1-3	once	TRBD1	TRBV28	CASSRTGFTIYF	TGTGCCAGCAGCAGGACAGGATTCACCATATATTTT
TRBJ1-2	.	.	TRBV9	CASSAGGAGTNGYTF	TGTGCCAGCAGCGCCGGCGGGGCGGGGACGAATGGCTACACCTTC
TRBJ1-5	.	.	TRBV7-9	CASSLEGGSNQPQHF	TGTGCCAGCAGCTTGGAGGGAGGCAGCAATCAGCCCCAGCATTTT
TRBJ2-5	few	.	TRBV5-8	CASSLVWQGQETQYF	TGTGCCAGCAGCTTGGTGTGGCAGGGCCAAGAGACCCAGTACTTC
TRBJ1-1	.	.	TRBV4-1	CASSQALRTEAFF	TGCGCCAGCAGCCAAGCCCTTCGCACTGAAGCTTTCTTT
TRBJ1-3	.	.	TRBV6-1	CASTATGSGNTIYF	TGTGCCAGCACCGCAACTGGCTCTGGAAACACCATATATTTT
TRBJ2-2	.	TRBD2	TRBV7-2	CASSSLAGAGELFF	TGTGCCAGCAGCTCCTTAGCGGGGGCCGGGGAGCTGTTTTTT